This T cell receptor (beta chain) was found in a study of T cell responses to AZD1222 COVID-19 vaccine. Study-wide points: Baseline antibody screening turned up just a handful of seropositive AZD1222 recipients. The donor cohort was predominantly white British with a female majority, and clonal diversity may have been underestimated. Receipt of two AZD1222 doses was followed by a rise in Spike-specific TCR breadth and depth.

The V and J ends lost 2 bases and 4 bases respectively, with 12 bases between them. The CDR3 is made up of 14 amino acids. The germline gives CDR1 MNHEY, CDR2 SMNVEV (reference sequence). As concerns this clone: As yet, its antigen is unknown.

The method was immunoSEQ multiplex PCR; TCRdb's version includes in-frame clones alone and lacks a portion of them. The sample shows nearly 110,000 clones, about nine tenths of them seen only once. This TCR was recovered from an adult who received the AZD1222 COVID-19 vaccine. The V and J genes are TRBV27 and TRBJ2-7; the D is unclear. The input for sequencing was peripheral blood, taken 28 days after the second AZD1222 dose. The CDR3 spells CASSLDGEEYEQYF. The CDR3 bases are TGTGCCAGCAGTTTAGACGGTGAGGAGTACGAGCAGTACTTC.